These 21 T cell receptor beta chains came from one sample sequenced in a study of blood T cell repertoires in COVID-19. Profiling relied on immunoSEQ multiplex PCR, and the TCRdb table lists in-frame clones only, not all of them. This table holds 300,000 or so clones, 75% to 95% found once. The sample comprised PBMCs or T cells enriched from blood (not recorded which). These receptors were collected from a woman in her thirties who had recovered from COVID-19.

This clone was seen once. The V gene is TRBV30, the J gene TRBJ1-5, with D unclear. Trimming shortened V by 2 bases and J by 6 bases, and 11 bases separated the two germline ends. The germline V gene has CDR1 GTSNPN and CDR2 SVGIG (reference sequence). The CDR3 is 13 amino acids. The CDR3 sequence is CAWSSGYTQPQHF. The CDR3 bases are TGTGCCTGGAGTTCGGGGTATACTCAGCCCCAGCATTTT.

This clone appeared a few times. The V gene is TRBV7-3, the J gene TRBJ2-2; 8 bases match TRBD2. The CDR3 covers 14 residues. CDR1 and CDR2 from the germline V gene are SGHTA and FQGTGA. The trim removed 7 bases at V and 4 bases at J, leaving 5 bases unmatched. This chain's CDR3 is CASTFSGSTGELFF. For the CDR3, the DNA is TGTGCCAGCACCTTCAGCGGGAGCACCGGGGAGCTGTTTTTT. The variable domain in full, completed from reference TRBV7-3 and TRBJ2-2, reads GAGVSQTPSNKVTEKGKYVELRCDPISGHTALYWYRQSLGQGPEFLIYFQGTGAADDSGLPNDRFFAVRPEGSVSTLKIQRTERGDSAVYLCASTFSGSTGELFFGEGSRLTVL.

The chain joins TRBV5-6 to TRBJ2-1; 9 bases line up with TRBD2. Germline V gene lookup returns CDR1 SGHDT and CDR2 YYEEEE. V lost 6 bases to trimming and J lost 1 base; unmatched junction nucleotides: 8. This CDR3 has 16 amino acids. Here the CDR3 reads CASTLSGRGSYNEQFF. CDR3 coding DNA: TGTGCCAGCACCCTTAGCGGGAGAGGTTCCTACAATGAGCAGTTCTTC.

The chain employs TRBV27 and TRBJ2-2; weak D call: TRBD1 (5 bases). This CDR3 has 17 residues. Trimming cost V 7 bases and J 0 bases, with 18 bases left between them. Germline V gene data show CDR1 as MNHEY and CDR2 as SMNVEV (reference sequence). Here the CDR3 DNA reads TGTGCCAGCACCGCCCACCAAGGGGATCCGAACACCGGGGAGCTGTTTTTT. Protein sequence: CASTAHQGDPNTGELFF.

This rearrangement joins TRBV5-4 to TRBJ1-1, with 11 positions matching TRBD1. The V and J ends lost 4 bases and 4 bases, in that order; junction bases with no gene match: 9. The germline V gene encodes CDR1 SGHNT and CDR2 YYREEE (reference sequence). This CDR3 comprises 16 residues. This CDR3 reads CASSLGQGERFTEAFF. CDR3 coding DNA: TGTGCCAGCAGCCTGGGACAGGGGGAGCGATTCACTGAAGCTTTCTTT.

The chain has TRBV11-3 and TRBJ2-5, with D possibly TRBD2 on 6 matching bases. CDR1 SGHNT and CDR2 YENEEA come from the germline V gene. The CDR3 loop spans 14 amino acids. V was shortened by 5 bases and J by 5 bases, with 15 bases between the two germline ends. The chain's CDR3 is CASSRGGDQETQYF. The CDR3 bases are TGTGCCAGCAGCCGTGGAGGGGATCAGGAGACCCAGTACTTC.

Here the CDR3 reads CASSLGTSGSKEQFF. The CDR3 bases are TGTGCCAGCAGCTTAGGGACTAGCGGGAGTAAGGAGCAGTTCTTC. V gene TRBV7-3 combines with J gene TRBJ2-1, with 14 nucleotides matching TRBD2. The CDR3 covers 15 residues. After removal of 2 bases from V and 10 bases from J, the junction contained 4 bases not matched to a gene. Looked up from germline, CDR1 is SGHTA and CDR2 is FQGTGA.

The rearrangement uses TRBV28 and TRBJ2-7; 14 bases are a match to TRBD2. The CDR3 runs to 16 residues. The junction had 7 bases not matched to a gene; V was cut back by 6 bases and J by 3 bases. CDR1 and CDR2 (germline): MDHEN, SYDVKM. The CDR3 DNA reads TGTGCCAGCAGACGGGGACTAGCGGGAGAATTCTACGAGCAGTACTTC. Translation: CASRRGLAGEFYEQYF. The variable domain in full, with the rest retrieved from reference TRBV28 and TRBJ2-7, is DVKVTQSSRYLVKRTGEKVFLECVQDMDHENMFWYRQDPGLGLRLIYFSYDVKMKEKGDIPEGYSVSREKKERFSLILESASTNQTSMYLCASRRGLAGEFYEQYFGPGTRLTVT.

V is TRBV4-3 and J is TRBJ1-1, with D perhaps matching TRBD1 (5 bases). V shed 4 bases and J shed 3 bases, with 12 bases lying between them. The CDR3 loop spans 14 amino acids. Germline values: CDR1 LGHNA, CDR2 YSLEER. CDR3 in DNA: TGCGCCAGCAGCCTCTTGGGGGGGTACACTGAAGCTTTCTTT. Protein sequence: CASSLLGGYTEAFF.

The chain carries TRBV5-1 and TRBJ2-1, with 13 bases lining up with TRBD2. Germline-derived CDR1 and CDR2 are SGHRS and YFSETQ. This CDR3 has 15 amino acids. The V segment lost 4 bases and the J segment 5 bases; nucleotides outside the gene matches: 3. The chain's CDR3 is CASSDGTSGDNEQFF. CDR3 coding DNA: TGCGCCAGCAGCGACGGGACTAGCGGGGACAATGAGCAGTTCTTC.

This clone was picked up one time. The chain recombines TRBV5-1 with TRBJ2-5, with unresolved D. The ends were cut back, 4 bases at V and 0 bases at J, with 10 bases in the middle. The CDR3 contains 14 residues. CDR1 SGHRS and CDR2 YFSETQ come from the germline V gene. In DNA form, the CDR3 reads TGCGCCAGCAGCGCAACATCGTACCAAGAGACCCAGTACTTC. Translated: CASSATSYQETQYF.

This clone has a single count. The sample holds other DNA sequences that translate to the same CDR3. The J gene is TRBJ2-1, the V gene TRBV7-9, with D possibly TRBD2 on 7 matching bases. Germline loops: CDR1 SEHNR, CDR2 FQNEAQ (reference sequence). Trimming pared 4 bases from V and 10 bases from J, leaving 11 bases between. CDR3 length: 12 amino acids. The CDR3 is CASSSRGGEQFF. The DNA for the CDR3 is TGTGCCAGCAGCTCGAGGGGGGGCGAGCAGTTCTTC.

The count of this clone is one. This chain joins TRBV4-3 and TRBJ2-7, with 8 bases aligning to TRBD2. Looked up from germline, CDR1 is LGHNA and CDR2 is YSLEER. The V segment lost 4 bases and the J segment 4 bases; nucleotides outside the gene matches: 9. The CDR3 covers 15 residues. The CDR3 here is CASSPGLASTYEQYF. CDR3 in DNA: TGCGCCAGCAGCCCTGGACTAGCTTCAACATACGAGCAGTACTTC.

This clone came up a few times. The CDR3 is CASSLEDRGLSSYNSPLHF. Written as DNA, the CDR3 is TGTGCCAGCAGTCTTGAGGACAGGGGCCTTAGCTCCTATAATTCACCCCTCCACTTT. The chain recombines TRBV6-6 with TRBJ1-6; 9 nucleotides agree with TRBD1. Germline CDR1 MNHNY, CDR2 SVGAGI (reference sequence). The CDR3 is made up of 19 amino acids. Losses at the gene ends were 5 bases for V and 0 bases for J; bases not matched to a gene: 11.

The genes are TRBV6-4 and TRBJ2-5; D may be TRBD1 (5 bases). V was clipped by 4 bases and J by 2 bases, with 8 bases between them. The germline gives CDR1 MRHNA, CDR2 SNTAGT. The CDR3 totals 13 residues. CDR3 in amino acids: CASSGGPQETQYF. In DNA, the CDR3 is TGTGCCAGCAGTGGGGGCCCTCAAGAGACCCAGTACTTC.

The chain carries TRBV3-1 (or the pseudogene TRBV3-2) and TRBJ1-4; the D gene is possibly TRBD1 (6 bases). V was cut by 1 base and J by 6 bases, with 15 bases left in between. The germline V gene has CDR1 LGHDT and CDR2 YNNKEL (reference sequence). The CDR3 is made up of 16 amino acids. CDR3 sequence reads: CASSQGPDRAYEKLFF. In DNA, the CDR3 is TGTGCCAGCAGCCAAGGACCGGACAGAGCATATGAAAAACTGTTTTTT.

DNA of the CDR3: TGTGCCACCAGTGATGTTTCGGAGACCCAGTACTTC. Protein: CATSDVSETQYF. This sequence joins TRBV24-1 and TRBJ2-5, with D unclear. Germline V gene sequence: CDR1 KGHDR, CDR2 SFDVKD. The germline V and J ends were trimmed by 3 bases and 5 bases, with 6 bases remaining between them. The length of the CDR3 is 12 residues.

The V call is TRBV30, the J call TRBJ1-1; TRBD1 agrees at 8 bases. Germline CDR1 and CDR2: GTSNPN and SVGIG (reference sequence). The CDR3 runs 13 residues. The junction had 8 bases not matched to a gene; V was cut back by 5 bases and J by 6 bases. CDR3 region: CAWVQGVKAEAFF. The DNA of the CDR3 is TGTGCCTGGGTACAGGGGGTTAAGGCTGAAGCTTTCTTT.

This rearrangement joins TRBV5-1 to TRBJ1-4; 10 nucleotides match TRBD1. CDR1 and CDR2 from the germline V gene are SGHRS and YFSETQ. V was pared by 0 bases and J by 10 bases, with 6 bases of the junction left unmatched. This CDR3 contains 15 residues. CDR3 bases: TGCGCCAGCAGCTTGGGGCGGGACAGGGGCCGAAAACTGTTTTTT. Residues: CASSLGRDRGRKLFF. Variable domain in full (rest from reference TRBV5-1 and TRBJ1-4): KAGVTQTPRYLIKTRGQQVTLSCSPISGHRSVSWYQQTPGQGLQFLFEYFSETQRNKGNFPGRFSGRQFSNSRSEMNVSTLELGDSALYLCASSLGRDRGRKLFFGSGTQLSVL.

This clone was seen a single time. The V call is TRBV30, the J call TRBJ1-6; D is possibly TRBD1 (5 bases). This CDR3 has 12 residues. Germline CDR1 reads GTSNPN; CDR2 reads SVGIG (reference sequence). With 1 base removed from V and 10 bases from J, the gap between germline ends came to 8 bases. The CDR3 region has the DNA TGTGCCTGGAGTGACAGGAAATCACCCCTCCACTTT. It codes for CAWSDRKSPLHF.

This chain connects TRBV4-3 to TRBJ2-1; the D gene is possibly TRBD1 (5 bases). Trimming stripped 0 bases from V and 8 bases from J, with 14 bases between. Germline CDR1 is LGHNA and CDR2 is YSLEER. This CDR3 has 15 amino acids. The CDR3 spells CASSQETARSYEQFF. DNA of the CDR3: TGCGCCAGCAGCCAAGAGACAGCCAGAAGCTATGAGCAGTTCTTC.